This TCR beta chain was identified during a study of T cells in localized non-small cell lung cancer. Sequencing used immunoSEQ multiplex PCR; TCRdb keeps in-frame clones, though not all of them. Of around 3,000 clones in the sample, roughly 26% are singletons; the top ten hold roughly 9.3%. This clone has just a few counts. What it binds is not known. Germline V lookup: CDR1 GTSNPN, CDR2 SVGIG (reference sequence). The CDR3 is made up of 13 amino acids. The ends were cut back, 2 bases at V and 3 bases at J, with 10 bases in the middle. Broader study findings: In uninvolved adjacent lung, T cell clonality reached its highest value, exceeding tumor. An association was observed between higher blood T cell density and longer overall survival.

This sequence originates from a man between 40 and 69 years old with stage I lung adenocarcinoma. The V and J genes are TRBV30 and TRBJ1-1, with D unresolved. Sequenced material: lung tumor tissue, taken before any cancer treatment. CDR3 DNA: TGTGCCTGGAGTAAGAAAGCGGACACTGAAGCTTTCTTT. Amino acids: CAWSKKADTEAFF. The whole variable domain, remainder taken from reference TRBV30 and TRBJ1-1, is SQTIHQWPATLVQPVGSPLSLECTVEGTSNPNLYWYRQAAGRGLQLLFYSVGIGQISSEVPQNLSASRPQDRQFILSSKKLLLSDSGFYLCAWSKKADTEAFFGQGTRLTVV.